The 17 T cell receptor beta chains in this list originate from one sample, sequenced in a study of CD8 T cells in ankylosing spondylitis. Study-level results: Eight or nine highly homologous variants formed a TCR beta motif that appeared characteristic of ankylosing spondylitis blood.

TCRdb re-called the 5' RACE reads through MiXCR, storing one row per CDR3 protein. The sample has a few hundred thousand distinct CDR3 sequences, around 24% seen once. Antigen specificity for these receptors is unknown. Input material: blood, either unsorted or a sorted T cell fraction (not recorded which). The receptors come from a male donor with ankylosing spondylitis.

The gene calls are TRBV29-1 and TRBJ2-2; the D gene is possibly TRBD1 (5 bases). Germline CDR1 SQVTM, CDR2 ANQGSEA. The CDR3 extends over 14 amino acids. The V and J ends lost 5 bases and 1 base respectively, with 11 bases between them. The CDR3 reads CSVQPTGNTGELFF. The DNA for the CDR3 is TGCAGCGTTCAGCCTACAGGGAACACCGGGGAGCTGTTTTTT.

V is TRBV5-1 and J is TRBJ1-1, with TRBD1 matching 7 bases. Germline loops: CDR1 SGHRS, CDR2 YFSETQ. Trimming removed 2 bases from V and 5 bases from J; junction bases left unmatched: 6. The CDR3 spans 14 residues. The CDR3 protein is CASSFQGVGTEAFF. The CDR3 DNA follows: TGCGCCAGCAGCTTTCAGGGGGTTGGGACTGAAGCTTTCTTT.

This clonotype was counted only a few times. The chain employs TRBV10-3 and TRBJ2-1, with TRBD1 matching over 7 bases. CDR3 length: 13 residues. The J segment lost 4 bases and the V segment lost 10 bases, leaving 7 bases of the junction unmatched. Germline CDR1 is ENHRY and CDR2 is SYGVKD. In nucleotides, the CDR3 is TGTGCCACCGAGGGGACAGAGTACAATGAGCAGTTCTTC. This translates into CATEGTEYNEQFF.

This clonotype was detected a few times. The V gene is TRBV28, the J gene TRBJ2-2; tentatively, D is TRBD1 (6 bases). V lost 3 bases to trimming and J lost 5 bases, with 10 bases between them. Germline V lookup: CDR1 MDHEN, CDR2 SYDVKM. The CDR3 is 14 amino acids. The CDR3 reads CASSFGGWTGELFF. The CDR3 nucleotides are TGTGCCAGCAGTTTTGGGGGCTGGACCGGGGAGCTGTTTTTT.

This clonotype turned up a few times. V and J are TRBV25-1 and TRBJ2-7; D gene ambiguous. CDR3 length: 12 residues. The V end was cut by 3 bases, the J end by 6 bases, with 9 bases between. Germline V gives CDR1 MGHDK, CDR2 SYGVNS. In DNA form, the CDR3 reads TGTGCCAGCAGTGATGGTACCCTCGAGCAGTACTTC. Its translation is CASSDGTLEQYF.

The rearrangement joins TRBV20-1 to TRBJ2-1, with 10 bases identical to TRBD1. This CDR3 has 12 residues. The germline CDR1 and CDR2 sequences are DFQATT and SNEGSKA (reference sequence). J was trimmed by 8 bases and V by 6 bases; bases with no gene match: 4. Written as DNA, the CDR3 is TGCAGTGCAACGACAGGGGGCTATGAGCAGTTCTTC. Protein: CSATTGGYEQFF.

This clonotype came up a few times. The CDR3 DNA follows: TGCAGCGTGGGGACAGAGTCCTACGAGCAGTACTTC. This codes for CSVGTESYEQYF. The chain is built from TRBV29-1 and TRBJ2-7, with 7 bases aligning to TRBD1. This CDR3 is built from 12 residues. The ends lost 6 bases at V and 1 base at J; junction bases unmatched: 3. The germline CDR1 and CDR2 sequences are SQVTM and ANQGSEA.

This CDR3 is CASRQTASPDTQYF. The CDR3 DNA sequence: TGTGCCAGCAGGCAGACTGCGAGCCCAGATACGCAGTATTTT. The chain combines TRBV6-2 or TRBV6-3 with TRBJ2-3; no reliable D call. V was trimmed by 6 bases and J by 4 bases, leaving 14 bases between them. Germline CDR1 reads MNHEY; CDR2 reads SVGEGT. The CDR3 totals 14 residues.

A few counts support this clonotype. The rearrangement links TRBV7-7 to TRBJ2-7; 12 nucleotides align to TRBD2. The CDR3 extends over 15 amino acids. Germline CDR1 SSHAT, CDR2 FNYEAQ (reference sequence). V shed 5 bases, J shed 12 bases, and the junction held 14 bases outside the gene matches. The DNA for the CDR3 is TGTGCCAGCAGCCCCAGACTAGCGGGAGAGACACATCTGTACTTC. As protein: CASSPRLAGETHLYF.

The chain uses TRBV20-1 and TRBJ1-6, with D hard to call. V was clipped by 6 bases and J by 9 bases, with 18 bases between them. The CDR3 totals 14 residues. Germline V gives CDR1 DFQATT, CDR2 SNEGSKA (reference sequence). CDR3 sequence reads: CSATSPGQISPLHF. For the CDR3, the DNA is TGCAGTGCCACTAGCCCCGGCCAAATTTCACCCCTCCACTTT.

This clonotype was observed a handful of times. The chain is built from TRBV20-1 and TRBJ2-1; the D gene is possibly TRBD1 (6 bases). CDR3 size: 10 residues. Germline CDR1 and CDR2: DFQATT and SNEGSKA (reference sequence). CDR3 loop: CSQGQNEQFF. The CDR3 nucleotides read TGCAGCCAGGGGCAGAATGAGCAGTTCTTC.

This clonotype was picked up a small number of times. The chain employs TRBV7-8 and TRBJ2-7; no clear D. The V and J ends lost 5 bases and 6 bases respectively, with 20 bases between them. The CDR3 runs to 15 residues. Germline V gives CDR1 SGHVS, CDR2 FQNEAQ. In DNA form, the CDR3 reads TGTGCCAGCAGCCCTAGATGGCAGGTCCCTTCCGAGCAGTACTTC. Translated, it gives CASSPRWQVPSEQYF.

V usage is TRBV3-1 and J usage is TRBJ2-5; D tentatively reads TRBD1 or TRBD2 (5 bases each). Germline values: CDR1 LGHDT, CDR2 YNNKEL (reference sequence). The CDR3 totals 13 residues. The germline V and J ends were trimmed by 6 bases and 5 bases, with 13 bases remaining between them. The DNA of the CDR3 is TGTGCCAGCAGACCAGGGACCGGGGAGACCCAGTACTTC. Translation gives CASRPGTGETQYF.

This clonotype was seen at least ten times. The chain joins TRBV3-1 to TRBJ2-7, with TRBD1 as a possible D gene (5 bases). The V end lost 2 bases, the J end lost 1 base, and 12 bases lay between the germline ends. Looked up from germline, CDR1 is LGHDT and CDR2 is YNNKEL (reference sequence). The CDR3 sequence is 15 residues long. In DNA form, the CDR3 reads TGTGCCAGCAGCCAACACAGGACGGGTTCCTACGAGCAGTACTTC. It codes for CASSQHRTGSYEQYF.

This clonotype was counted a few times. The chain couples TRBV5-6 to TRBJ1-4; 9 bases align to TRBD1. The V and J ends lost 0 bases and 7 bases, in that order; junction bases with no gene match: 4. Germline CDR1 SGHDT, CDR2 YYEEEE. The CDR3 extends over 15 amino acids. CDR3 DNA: TGTGCCAGCAGCTTGGTGGGACAGGGTAGTGAAAAACTGTTTTTT. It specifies CASSLVGQGSEKLFF.

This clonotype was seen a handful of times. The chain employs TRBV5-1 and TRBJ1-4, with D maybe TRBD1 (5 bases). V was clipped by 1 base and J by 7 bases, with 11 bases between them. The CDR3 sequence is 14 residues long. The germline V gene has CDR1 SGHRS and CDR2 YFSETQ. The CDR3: CASSLRGRGEKLFF. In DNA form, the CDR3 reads TGCGCCAGCAGCTTGAGGGGCAGAGGTGAAAAACTGTTTTTT.

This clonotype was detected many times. The CDR3 coding sequence is TGTGCCAGCAGTCCCAGGAGCGGGAGGAGGGAGCTGTTTTTT. This translates into CASSPRSGRRELFF. This chain joins TRBV12-3 or TRBV12-4 and TRBJ2-2; 9 positions match TRBD2. J was trimmed by 9 bases and V by 5 bases; bases with no gene match: 7. The CDR3 has 14 residues.